These T cell receptor beta chains were read from a single sample in a study of T cell repertoires in cytomegalovirus infection. TCRdb analysed the reads with MiXCR anew, one entry per CDR3 protein. This table holds about 110,000 distinct CDR3 sequences, 29% found once. Their antigens are not known. Sequenced here: CD8+ T cells from cultured PBMCs, sampled from culture after CMV antigen stimulation. The receptors come from a human donor in good health (CMV status not recorded). Some clones in this sample may be carry-over from other donors' samples. The CDR3 runs from the conserved cysteine through the conserved F or W. A D gene is named only where the DNA matches it firmly. Only part of the rows carry a size: once, few, many, or a class if the clone is expanded.

j_gene	abundance	len	d_gene	v_gene	CDR3nt	CDR3aa
TRBJ2-2	many	14	.	TRBV7-8	TGTGCCAGCAGCTTAGCCGTCTACACCGGGGAGCTGTTTTTT	CASSLAVYTGELFF
TRBJ2-5	few	15	TRBD2	TRBV10-3	TGTGCCACCCGTGCGGGGGGTGACTTTCAAGAGACCCAGTACTTC	CATRAGGDFQETQYF
TRBJ2-1	.	13	.	TRBV18	TGTGCCAGCTCACCCCAGGGGCCGAATGAGCAGTTCTTC	CASSPQGPNEQFF
TRBJ2-7	.	19	.	TRBV7-9	TGTGCCAGCAGCTTAGTATTTGTCCGGGACGGTGACAAGAAAGGCGAGCAGTACTTC	CASSLVFVRDGDKKGEQYF
TRBJ1-1	.	13	.	TRBV29-1	TGCAGCGTTCCAGGAGGGTATGGGACTGAAGCTTTCTTT	CSVPGGYGTEAFF
TRBJ1-6	.	14	.	TRBV7-9	TGTGCCAGCAGCCTGGACAACTATAATTCACCCCTCCACTTT	CASSLDNYNSPLHF
TRBJ1-6	few	15	.	TRBV4-1	TGCGCCAGCAGCCCTGGTGAACAGTATAATTCACCCCTCCACTTT	CASSPGEQYNSPLHF
TRBJ2-5	few	15	TRBD1	TRBV6-6	TGTGCCAGCAGCCCCGGACAGGGGGCAACGGAGACCCAGTACTTC	CASSPGQGATETQYF
TRBJ1-2	.	13	.	TRBV6-5	TGTGCCAGCAGTTACTCAAGTACGGGGAGCTACACCTTC	CASSYSSTGSYTF
TRBJ2-1	few	14	.	TRBV6-5	TGTGCCAGCAGTTACTCTACTGGGCTGGGTGAGCAGTTCTTC	CASSYSTGLGEQFF
TRBJ1-4	few	14	.	TRBV7-9	TGTGCCAGCAGCTTAGCCGTAGGGGAAGAAAAACTGTTTTTT	CASSLAVGEEKLFF
TRBJ2-1	few	14	.	TRBV20-1	TGCAGTGCTTCGGACGTACTCTCATACAATGAGCAGTTCTTC	CSASDVLSYNEQFF
TRBJ2-2	.	18	TRBD2	TRBV20-1	TGCAGTGCTAGATCGACTAGCGGGGGGTCCGGGGGGACCGGGGAGCTGTTTTTT	CSARSTSGGSGGTGELFF
TRBJ2-5	once	13	.	TRBV29-1	TGCAGCGTTGTTAGGGGGTACCAAGAGACCCAGTACTTC	CSVVRGYQETQYF
TRBJ2-5	.	14	.	TRBV9	TGTGCCAGCAGCGTAGGAGGAGGCCAAGAGACCCAGTACTTC	CASSVGGGQETQYF
TRBJ2-1	many	13	TRBD2	TRBV20-1	TGCAGTGCCACCGGGACTAGCGACAATGAGCAGTTCTTC	CSATGTSDNEQFF
TRBJ2-1	few	14	TRBD2	TRBV6-6	TGTGCCAGCAGTTACGTTTTGGGGAGGGATGAGCAGTTCTTC	CASSYVLGRDEQFF
TRBJ1-2	few	15	.	TRBV7-9	TGTGCCAGCAGCTTAGGAGGGGGTAGGCAAGATGGCTACACCTTC	CASSLGGGRQDGYTF
TRBJ1-2	.	12	TRBD1	TRBV7-9	TGTGCCAGTGGACAGGGTAACTATGGCTACACCTTC	CASGQGNYGYTF
TRBJ2-7	.	15	.	TRBV4-1	TGCGCCAGCAGCCAAAGGGACATCCCGGATTACGAGCAGTACTTC	CASSQRDIPDYEQYF
TRBJ1-5	.	15	.	TRBV5-6	TGTGCCAGCAGCTTGGGGAGGGGTGTTCATCAGCCCCAGCATTTT	CASSLGRGVHQPQHF
TRBJ2-1	few	16	.	TRBV7-9	TGTGCCAGCAGCAATAGGGGGTGGGCAAAAGACAATGAGCAGTTCTTC	CASSNRGWAKDNEQFF
TRBJ1-1	.	15	.	TRBV2	TGTGCCAGCATTCAGATTCCAGGGGTGGACACTGAAGCTTTCTTT	CASIQIPGVDTEAFF
TRBJ2-1	.	14	.	TRBV20-1	TGCAGTGCTAGGGGGCTGGACAGTTACAATGAGCAGTTCTTC	CSARGLDSYNEQFF
TRBJ1-2	.	15	.	TRBV4-1	TGCGCCAGCAGCCAAGGAGGCCAGATAGGCCCTGGCTACACCTTC	CASSQGGQIGPGYTF
TRBJ2-1	.	13	.	TRBV5-1	TGCGCCACGTCAGAGAGCTCCTACAATGAGCAGTTCTTC	CATSESSYNEQFF
TRBJ2-7	.	16	TRBD1	TRBV20-1	TGCAGTGCGCGGGGCGGACAGGGGATCAGCTCCTACGAGCAGTACTTC	CSARGGQGISSYEQYF
TRBJ1-1	.	13	.	TRBV9	TGTGCCAGCAGGGGAGGGGGGAACACTGAAGCTTTCTTT	CASRGGGNTEAFF
TRBJ1-2	.	14	TRBD1	TRBV7-6	TGTGCCAGCTGCCACAGGGGATTAGCTTATGGCTACACCTTC	CASCHRGLAYGYTF
TRBJ2-7	few	14	TRBD1	TRBV7-9	TGTGCCAGCAGCTTAGCAACAGGGGCCTACGAGCAGTACTTC	CASSLATGAYEQYF
TRBJ2-1	.	17	TRBD2	TRBV5-4	TGTGCCAGCAGCCCCGCTGGACTAGCGGGGGGGCCTCATGAGCAGTTCTTC	CASSPAGLAGGPHEQFF
TRBJ2-1	many	15	.	TRBV11-1	TGTGCCAGCAGCTTATTTCCGTTGGGGCCCGTTGAGCAGTTCTTC	CASSLFPLGPVEQFF
TRBJ1-1	.	16	.	TRBV12-3/TRBV12-4	TGTGCCAGTCTATCTGGGGCTGGGTATCGGGACACTGAAGCTTTCTTT	CASLSGAGYRDTEAFF
TRBJ2-5	.	13	.	TRBV9	TGTGCCAGCAGCGTACCCCCTAGGGAGACCCAGTACTTC	CASSVPPRETQYF
TRBJ2-7	.	14	.	TRBV7-4	TGTGCCAGCAGCCCTCCAACAAACTCCTACGAGCAGTACTTC	CASSPPTNSYEQYF
TRBJ2-2	.	16	TRBD2	TRBV27	TGTGCCAGCAGGCCGGGACTAGCGGGTCATACCGGGGAGCTGTTTTTT	CASRPGLAGHTGELFF
TRBJ2-5	.	13	.	TRBV19	TGTGCCAGTAGTCAGGGGTTGGTGGAGACCCAGTACTTC	CASSQGLVETQYF
TRBJ2-7	many	18	.	TRBV7-9	TGTGCCAGCACAAGCTTGTCCGGCACCCTAGGCTCGAGGTACGAGCAGTACTTC	CASTSLSGTLGSRYEQYF
TRBJ1-2	.	12	TRBD1	TRBV5-5	TGTGCCAGCAGCGCGGACAGGCGTGGCTACACCTTC	CASSADRRGYTF
TRBJ2-2	.	13	.	TRBV7-6	TGTGCCAGCAGCCTAGTCCTACCCGGGGAGCTGTTTTTT	CASSLVLPGELFF
TRBJ2-3	.	16	TRBD2	TRBV6-5	TGTGCCAGCAGGGTGGGGCTAGCGGGGGGCACAGATACGCAGTATTTT	CASRVGLAGGTDTQYF
TRBJ1-4	few	15	.	TRBV20-1	TGCAGTGCCGCCCCCACCGAGGCAACTAATGAAAAACTGTTTTTT	CSAAPTEATNEKLFF